This T cell receptor beta chain emerged from a study of shared clonotypes between healthy human individuals. Clones were sequenced by immunoSEQ multiplex PCR, and TCRdb holds only the in-frame ones, with some missing. The data contain 2 million to 3 million clones, roughly 92% of them singletons. This CDR3 is 15 amino acids long. The germline V gene encodes CDR1 MNHNS and CDR2 SASEGT. Trimming took off 4 bases at V and 2 bases at J, with 14 bases between the two ends. The rearrangement links TRBV6-1 to TRBJ2-5, with D perhaps TRBD1 or TRBD2 (5 bases each). The TCR was taken from a man aged 18-30 years in good health. Sequencing input: naive CD4+ T cells sorted from blood. The sample's subset: CD45RA+ positively selected. The CDR3 loop reads CASSVMRGEQETQYF. For the CDR3, the DNA is TGTGCCAGCAGTGTTATGCGAGGGGAACAAGAGACCCAGTACTTC.